The 5 T cell receptor beta chains presented below share a single source sample, sequenced in a study of type 1 and type 2 diabetes patients. Amplification started from genomic DNA. The TCR beta CDR3 region was amplified using 30 forward and 13 reverse primers. TCRdb recomputed calls from the multiplex PCR reads with MiXCR, one row per CDR3 protein. The data contain 270,000 or so distinct CDR3 sequences, over 45% of them singletons. What was sequenced was peripheral blood mononuclear cells (PBMCs). Source of these receptors: a man between 18 and 35 years old with type 2 diabetes.

This clonotype came up many times. The V call is TRBV30, the J call TRBJ1-1; D possibly corresponds to TRBD1 (6 bases). From germline, CDR1 is GTSNPN and CDR2 SVGIG (reference sequence). Trimming stripped 3 bases from V and 1 base from J, with 9 bases between. The CDR3 runs to 13 residues. CDR3 protein: CAWRGGRNTEAFF. The CDR3 DNA reads TGTGCCTGGAGAGGGGGACGGAACACTGAAGCTTTCTTT.

The chain has TRBV29-1 and TRBJ2-1, with D unresolved. CDR3 size: 12 residues. V lost 4 bases and J 10 bases, leaving 14 bases between the germline ends. From germline, CDR1 is SQVTM and CDR2 ANQGSEA. Written as DNA, the CDR3 is TGCAGCGTTGTTTATGCAGGTAACGAGCAGTTCTTC. Translated, it gives CSVVYAGNEQFF.

The CDR3 here is CASSARTGTNTEAFF. The CDR3 bases are TGTGCCAGCAGCGCCAGGACAGGGACGAACACTGAAGCTTTCTTT. This sequence joins TRBV19 and TRBJ1-1, with 8 bases identical to TRBD1. Unmatched junction bases numbered 10, after V lost 9 bases and J lost 1 base. The CDR3 covers 15 residues. Germline-derived CDR1 and CDR2 are LNHDA and SQIVND (reference sequence).

The chain employs TRBV27 and TRBJ2-3, with TRBD2 matching 9 bases. V gave up 6 bases and J gave up 2 bases; unmatched junction bases: 9. The germline V gene has CDR1 MNHEY and CDR2 SMNVEV (reference sequence). The CDR3 sequence is 16 residues long. The CDR3 is CASRATGLAFTDTQYF. CDR3 in DNA: TGTGCCAGCAGGGCCACGGGACTAGCATTCACAGATACGCAGTATTTT.

This chain links TRBV9 with TRBJ1-1; possibly TRBD1 for D (5 bases). Germline assignment: CDR1 SGDLS and CDR2 YYNGEE. This CDR3 is built from 13 residues. The V end lost 6 bases, the J end lost 3 bases, and 12 bases lay between the germline ends. The chain's CDR3 is CASTRDVDTEAFF. The CDR3 bases are TGTGCCAGCACTCGGGACGTGGACACTGAAGCTTTCTTT.